This is a list of T cell receptor beta chains from one sample in a study of blood T cell repertoires in COVID-19. Using immunoSEQ multiplex PCR, the repertoire was profiled, and TCRdb retains in-frame clones only, with some absent. The table lists 310,000 or so clones, 70% to 90% of them singletons. The sample comprised PBMCs or T cells enriched from blood (not recorded which). These receptors were taken from a woman aged 40 to 50 who had recovered from COVID-19. CDR3s include the opening cysteine and the closing phenylalanine or tryptophan. A D gene is named only where the DNA matches it firmly. Not every row has a clone size; where given, it reads once, few, many or a size class.

TRBJ2-1,TRBV7-3,-,TRBD2,CASSLWTRDYNEQFF,TGTGCCAGCAGCCTATGGACTAGAGACTACAATGAGCAGTTCTTC
TRBJ2-2,TRBV6-5,-,TRBD1,CASSYIQGGPGELFF,TGTGCCAGCAGTTACATACAAGGGGGCCCCGGGGAGCTGTTTTTT
TRBJ1-5,TRBV29-1,-,TRBD1,CSADRGGNQPQHF,TGCAGCGCCGACAGGGGGGGCAATCAGCCCCAGCATTTT
TRBJ1-5,TRBV5-6,few,-,CASSLGPNQPQHF,TGTGCCAGCAGCTTGGGGCCCAATCAGCCCCAGCATTTT
TRBJ2-3,TRBV7-2,-,-,CASSPSGGADTQYF,TGTGCCAGCAGCCCCAGCGGAGGGGCAGATACGCAGTATTTT
TRBJ2-1,TRBV12-5,-,TRBD1,CASGFGQGSYNEQFF,TGTGCTAGTGGTTTCGGACAGGGCTCCTACAATGAGCAGTTCTTC
TRBJ2-5,TRBV24-1,-,TRBD1,CATSVGGEGAWETQYF,TGTGCCACCAGTGTAGGTGGAGAGGGGGCGTGGGAGACCCAGTACTTC
TRBJ1-2,TRBV24-1,-,TRBD1,CATSDPDRVGGYTF,TGTGCCACCAGTGACCCTGACAGGGTAGGCGGCTACACCTTC
TRBJ2-7,TRBV7-2,-,TRBD2,CASSSLGGDGTYEQYF,TGTGCCAGCAGCTCACTCGGGGGGGACGGAACCTACGAGCAGTACTTC
TRBJ2-4,TRBV9,-,-,CASSVAPDRSLAKNIQYF,TGTGCCAGCAGCGTAGCTCCAGACAGAAGCCTAGCCAAAAACATTCAGTACTTC
TRBJ2-2,TRBV7-8,-,-,CASSLGQNTGELFF,TGTGCCAGCAGCTTAGGACAGAACACCGGGGAGCTGTTTTTT
TRBJ1-4,TRBV5-1,-,TRBD1,CASSLAPQGAGEKLFF,TGCGCCAGCAGCTTGGCCCCGCAGGGGGCTGGGGAAAAACTGTTTTTT